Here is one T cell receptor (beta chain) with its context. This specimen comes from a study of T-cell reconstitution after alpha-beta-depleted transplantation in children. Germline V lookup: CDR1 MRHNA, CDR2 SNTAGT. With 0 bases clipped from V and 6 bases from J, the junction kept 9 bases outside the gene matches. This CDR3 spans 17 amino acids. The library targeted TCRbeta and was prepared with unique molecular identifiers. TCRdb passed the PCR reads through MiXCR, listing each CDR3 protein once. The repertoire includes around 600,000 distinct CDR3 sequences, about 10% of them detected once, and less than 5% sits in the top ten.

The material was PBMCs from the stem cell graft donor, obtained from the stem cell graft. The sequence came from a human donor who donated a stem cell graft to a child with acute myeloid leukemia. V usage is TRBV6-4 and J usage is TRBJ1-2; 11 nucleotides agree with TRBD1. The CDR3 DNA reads TGTGCCAGCAGTGACTCCGATGGTGGGACAGGGGGAAATGGCTACACCTTC. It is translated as CASSDSDGGTGGNGYTF.